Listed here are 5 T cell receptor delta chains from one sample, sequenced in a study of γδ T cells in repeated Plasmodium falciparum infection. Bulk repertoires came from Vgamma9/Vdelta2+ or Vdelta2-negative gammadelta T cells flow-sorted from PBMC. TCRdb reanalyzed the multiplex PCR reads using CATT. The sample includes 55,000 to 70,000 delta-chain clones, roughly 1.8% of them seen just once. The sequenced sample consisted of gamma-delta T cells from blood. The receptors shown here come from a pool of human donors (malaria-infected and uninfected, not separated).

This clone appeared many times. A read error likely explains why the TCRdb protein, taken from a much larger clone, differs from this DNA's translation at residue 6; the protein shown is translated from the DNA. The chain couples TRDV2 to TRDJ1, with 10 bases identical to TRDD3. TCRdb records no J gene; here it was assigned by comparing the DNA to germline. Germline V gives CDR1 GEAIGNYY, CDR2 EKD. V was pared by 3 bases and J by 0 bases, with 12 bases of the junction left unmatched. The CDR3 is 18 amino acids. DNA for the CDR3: TGTGCCTGTGACCATTTTTCACTGGGGGATCCGTACACCGATAAACTCATCTTT. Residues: CACDHFSLGDPYTDKLIF.

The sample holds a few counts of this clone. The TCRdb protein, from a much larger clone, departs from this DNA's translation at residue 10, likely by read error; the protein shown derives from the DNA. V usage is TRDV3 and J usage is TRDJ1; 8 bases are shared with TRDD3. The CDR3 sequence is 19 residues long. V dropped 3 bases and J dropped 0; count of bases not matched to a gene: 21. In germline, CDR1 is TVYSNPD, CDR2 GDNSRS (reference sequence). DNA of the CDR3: TGTGCCTTCCTACTGGGGATACCCTTCTCCGCGGGAAACACCGATAAACTCATCTTT. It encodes CAFLLGIPFSAGNTDKLIF.

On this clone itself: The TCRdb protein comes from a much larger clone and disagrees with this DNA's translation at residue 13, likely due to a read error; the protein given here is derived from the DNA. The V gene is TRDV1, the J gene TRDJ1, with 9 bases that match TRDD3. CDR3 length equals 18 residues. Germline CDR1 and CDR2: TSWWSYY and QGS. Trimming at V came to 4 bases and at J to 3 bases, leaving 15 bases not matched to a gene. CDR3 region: CALGGRGWGITNADKLIF. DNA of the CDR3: TGTGCTCTTGGGGGGAGAGGGTGGGGGATAACAAACGCCGATAAACTCATCTTT.

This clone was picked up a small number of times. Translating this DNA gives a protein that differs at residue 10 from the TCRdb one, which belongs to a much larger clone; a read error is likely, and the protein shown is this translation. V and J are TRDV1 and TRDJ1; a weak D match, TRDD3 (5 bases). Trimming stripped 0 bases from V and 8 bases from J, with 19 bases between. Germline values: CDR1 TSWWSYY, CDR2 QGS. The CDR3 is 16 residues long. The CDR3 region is CALGELRVRGEDKLIF. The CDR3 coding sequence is TGTGCTCTTGGGGAACTACGGGTCAGGGGAGAGGACAAACTCATCTTT.

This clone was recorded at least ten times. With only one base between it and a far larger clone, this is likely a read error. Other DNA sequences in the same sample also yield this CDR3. The DNA for the CDR3 is TGTGCTCTTCTGACCGCAACAAGGAGCTCGGCCGATAAACTCATCTTT. Translation: CALLTATRSSADKLIF. The J gene is TRDJ1, the V gene TRDV1; no clear D gene. The CDR3 loop spans 16 amino acids. CDR1 is TSWWSYY, CDR2 QGS, per germline. The V and J ends lost 8 bases and 3 bases respectively, with 22 bases between them.